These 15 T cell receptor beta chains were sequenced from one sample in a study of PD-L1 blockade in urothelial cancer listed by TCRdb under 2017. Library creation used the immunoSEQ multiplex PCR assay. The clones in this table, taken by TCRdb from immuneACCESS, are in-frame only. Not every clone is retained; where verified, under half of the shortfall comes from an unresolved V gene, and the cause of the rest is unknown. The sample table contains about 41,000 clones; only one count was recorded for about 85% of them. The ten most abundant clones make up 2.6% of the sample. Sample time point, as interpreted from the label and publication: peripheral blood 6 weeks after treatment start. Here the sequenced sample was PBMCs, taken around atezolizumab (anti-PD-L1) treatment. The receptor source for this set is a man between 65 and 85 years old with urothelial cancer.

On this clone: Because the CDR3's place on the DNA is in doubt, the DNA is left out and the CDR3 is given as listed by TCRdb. The chain's CDR3 is CASILDRAHQPQHF. V usage is TRBV6-1 and J usage is TRBJ1-5; the table's D call of TRBD1 was not tested on the DNA. The germline V gene encodes CDR1 MNHNS and CDR2 SASEGT. The CDR3 spans 14 amino acids, including both terminal residues.

The CDR3 nucleotides read TGCGCCAGCAGCCAAGATCGCTTCGGGACTAGCGGGATTGTCGGAGAGACCCAGTACTTC. Protein product: CASSQDRFGTSGIVGETQYF. The chain employs TRBV4-1 and TRBJ2-5; 13 bases map to TRBD2. Per the germline V gene, CDR1 is MGHRA and CDR2 is YSYEKL. This CDR3 region has 20 residues. Unmatched junction bases numbered 14, after V lost 0 bases and J lost 4 bases.

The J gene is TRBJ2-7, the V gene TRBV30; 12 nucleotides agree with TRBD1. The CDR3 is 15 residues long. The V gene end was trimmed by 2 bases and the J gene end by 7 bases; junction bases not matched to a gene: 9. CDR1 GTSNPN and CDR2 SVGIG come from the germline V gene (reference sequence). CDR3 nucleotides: TGTGCCTGGAGTCCGACCGGGACAGGGGGCTGGGAGCAGTACTTC. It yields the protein CAWSPTGTGGWEQYF.

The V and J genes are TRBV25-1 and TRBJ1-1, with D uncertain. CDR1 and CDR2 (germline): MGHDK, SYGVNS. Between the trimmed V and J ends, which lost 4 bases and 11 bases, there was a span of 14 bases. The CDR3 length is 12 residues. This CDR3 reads CASSGDPWYAFF. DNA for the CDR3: TGTGCCAGCAGTGGAGATCCCTGGTACGCTTTCTTT. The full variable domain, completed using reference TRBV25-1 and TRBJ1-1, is EADIYQTPRYLVIGTGKKITLECSQTMGHDKMYWYQQDPGMELHLIHYSYGVNSTEKGDLSSESTVSRIRTEHFPLTLESARPSHTSQYLCASSGDPWYAFFGQGTRLTVV.

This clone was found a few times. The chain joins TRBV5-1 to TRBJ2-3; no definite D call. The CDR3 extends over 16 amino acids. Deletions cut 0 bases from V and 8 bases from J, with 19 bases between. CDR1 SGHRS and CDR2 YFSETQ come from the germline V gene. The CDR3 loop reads CASSLVPGDSVGTQYF. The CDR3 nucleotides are TGCGCCAGCAGCTTGGTTCCTGGAGACTCCGTAGGTACGCAGTATTTT. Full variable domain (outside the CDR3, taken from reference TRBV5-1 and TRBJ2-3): KAGVTQTPRYLIKTRGQQVTLSCSPISGHRSVSWYQQTPGQGLQFLFEYFSETQRNKGNFPGRFSGRQFSNSRSEMNVSTLELGDSALYLCASSLVPGDSVGTQYFGPGTRLTVL.

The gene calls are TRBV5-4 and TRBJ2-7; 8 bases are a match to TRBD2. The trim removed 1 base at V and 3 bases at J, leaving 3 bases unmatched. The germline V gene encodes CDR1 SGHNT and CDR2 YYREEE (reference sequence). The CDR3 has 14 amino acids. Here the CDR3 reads CASSLNSGVYEQYF. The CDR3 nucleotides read TGTGCCAGCAGCTTGAATAGCGGGGTCTACGAGCAGTACTTC.

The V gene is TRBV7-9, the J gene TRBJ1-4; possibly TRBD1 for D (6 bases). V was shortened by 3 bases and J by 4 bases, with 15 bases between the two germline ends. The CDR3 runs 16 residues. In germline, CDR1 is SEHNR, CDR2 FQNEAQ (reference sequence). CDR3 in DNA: TGTGCCAGCAGCTTGGGGGTGACAGGCCGTAATGAAAAACTGTTTTTT. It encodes CASSLGVTGRNEKLFF.

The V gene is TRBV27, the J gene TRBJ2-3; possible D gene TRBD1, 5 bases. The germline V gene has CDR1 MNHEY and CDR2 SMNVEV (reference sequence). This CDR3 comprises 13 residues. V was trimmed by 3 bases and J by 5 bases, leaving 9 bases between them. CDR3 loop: CASSFQGLDTQYF. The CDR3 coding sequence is TGTGCCAGCAGTTTTCAGGGATTAGATACGCAGTATTTT.

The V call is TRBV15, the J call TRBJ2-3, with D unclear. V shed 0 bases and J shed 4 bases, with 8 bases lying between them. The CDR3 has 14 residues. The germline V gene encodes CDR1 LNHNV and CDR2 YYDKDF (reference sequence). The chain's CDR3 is CATSRDLVSDTQYF. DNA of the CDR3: TGTGCCACCAGCAGAGATCTTGTTTCAGATACGCAGTATTTT.

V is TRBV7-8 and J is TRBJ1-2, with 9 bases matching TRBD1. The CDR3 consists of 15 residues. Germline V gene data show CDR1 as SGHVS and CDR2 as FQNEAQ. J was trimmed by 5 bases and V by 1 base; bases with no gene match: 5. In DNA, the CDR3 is TGTGCCAGCAGCTTAGATCGACAGGGGGTTTATGGCTACACCTTC. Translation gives CASSLDRQGVYGYTF.

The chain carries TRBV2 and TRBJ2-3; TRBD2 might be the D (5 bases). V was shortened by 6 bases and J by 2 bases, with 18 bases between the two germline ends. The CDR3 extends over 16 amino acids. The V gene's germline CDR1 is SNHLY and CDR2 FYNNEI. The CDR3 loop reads CASSSPPGYPTDTQYF. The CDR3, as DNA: TGTGCCAGCAGCTCTCCTCCGGGGTACCCCACAGATACGCAGTATTTT. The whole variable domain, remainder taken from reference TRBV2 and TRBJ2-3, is EPEVTQTPSHQVTQMGQEVILRCVPISNHLYFYWYRQILGQKVEFLVSFYNNEISEKSEIFDDQFSVERPDGSNFTLKIRSTKLEDSAMYFCASSSPPGYPTDTQYFGPGTRLTVL.

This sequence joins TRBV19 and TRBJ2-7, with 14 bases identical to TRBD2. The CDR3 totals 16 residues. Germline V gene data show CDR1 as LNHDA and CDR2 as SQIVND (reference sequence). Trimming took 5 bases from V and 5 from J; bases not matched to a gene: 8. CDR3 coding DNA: TGTGCCAGTAGTCGGACTAGCGGGAGGAGTAGGGACGAGCAGTACTTC. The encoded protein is CASSRTSGRSRDEQYF.

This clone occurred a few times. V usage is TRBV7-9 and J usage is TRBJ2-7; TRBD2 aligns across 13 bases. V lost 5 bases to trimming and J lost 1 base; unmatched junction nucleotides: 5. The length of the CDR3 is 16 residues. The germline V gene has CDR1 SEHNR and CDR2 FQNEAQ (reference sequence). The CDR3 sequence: CASSRGLAGESYEQYF. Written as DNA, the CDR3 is TGTGCCAGCAGCCGAGGACTAGCGGGAGAATCCTACGAGCAGTACTTC. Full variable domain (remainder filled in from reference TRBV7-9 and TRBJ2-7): DTGVSQNPRHKITKRGQNVTFRCDPISEHNRLYWYRQTLGQGPEFLTYFQNEAQLEKSRLLSDRFSAERPKGSFSTLEIQRTEQGDSAMYLCASSRGLAGESYEQYFGPGTRLTVT.

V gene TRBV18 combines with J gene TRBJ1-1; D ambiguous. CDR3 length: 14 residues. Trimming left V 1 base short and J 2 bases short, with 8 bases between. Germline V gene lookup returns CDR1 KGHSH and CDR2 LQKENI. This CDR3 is CASSPRTANTEAFF. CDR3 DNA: TGTGCCAGCTCACCACGTACAGCTAACACTGAAGCTTTCTTT. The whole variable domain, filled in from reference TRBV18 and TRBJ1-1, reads NAGVMQNPRHLVRRRGQEARLRCSPMKGHSHVYWYRQLPEEGLKFMVYLQKENIIDESGMPKERFSAEFPKEGPSILRIQQVVRGDSAAYFCASSPRTANTEAFFGQGTRLTVV.

The chain's CDR3 is CSVESGGPGKLFF. The CDR3 DNA reads TGCAGCGTTGAATCGGGGGGTCCTGGAAAACTGTTTTTT. The chain employs TRBV29-1 and TRBJ1-4; tentatively, D is TRBD1 (5 bases). The V end was cut by 2 bases, the J end by 10 bases, with 14 bases between. This CDR3 spans 13 amino acids. Germline lookup yields CDR1 SQVTM and CDR2 ANQGSEA. Based on the CDR3 plus reference TRBV29-1 and TRBJ1-4, the full variable domain is SAVISQKPSRDICQRGTSLTIQCQVDSQVTMMFWYRQQPGQSLTLIATANQGSEATYESGFVIDKFPISRPNLTFSTLTVSNMSPEDSSIYLCSVESGGPGKLFFGSGTQLSVL.